This T cell receptor beta chain comes out of a study of T cells in Graves' hyperthyroidism and ophthalmopathy. Broader study findings: By a 13 V-J model, ophthalmopathy was set apart from stable hyperthyroidism. Most thyroid clonotypes expanded above 0.001 were also detected in blood.

RNA transcripts gave rise to amplified TCR beta CDR3 regions. When the TCR CDR3 underwent first-round RT-PCR, the HTBI primer set was used. TCRdb re-derived calls from the multiplex PCR reads in MiXCR, one entry per CDR3 protein. There are 250,000 to 300,000 distinct CDR3 sequences in the sample; approximately 14% occur only once, and around 8% lies in the top ten. Concerning this clonotype itself: The antigen is undetermined. At one end the junction does not follow the germline gene, possibly because of a read error.

The CDR3 has 15 residues. CDR1 is KGHDR and CDR2 is SFDVKD in the germline V gene. The TCR originated in a woman aged 40 to 50 with Graves' hyperthyroidism. Source material: blood. This rearrangement joins TRBV24-1 to TRBJ2-1, with D perhaps being TRBD1 or TRBD2 (6 bases each). The CDR3 here is CATSGLGGEGYEQFF. CDR3 nucleotide sequence: TGTGCCACCAGTGGTTTGGGGGGCGAGGGGTATGAGCAGTTCTTC.